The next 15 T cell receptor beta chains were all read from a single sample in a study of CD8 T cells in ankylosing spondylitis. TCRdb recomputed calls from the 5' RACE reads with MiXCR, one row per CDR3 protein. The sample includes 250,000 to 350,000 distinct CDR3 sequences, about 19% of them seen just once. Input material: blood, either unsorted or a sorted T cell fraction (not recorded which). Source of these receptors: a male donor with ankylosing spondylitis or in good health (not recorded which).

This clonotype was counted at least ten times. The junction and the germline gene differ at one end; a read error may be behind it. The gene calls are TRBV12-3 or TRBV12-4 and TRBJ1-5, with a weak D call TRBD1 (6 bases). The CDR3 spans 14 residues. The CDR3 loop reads CASTLQGGNQPQHF. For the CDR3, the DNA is TGTGCCAGCACTTTACAGGGAGGCAATCAGCCCCAGCATTTT.

Here the CDR3 reads CASSYLLRGGPRQDTQYF. The CDR3 bases are TGTGCCAGCAGTTATCTTCTGCGGGGGGGCCCCCGTCAAGATACGCAGTATTTT. V gene TRBV6-2 or TRBV6-3 combines with J gene TRBJ2-3; TRBD2 matches 9 bases. The CDR3 spans 18 residues. Per germline, CDR1 MNHEY and CDR2 SVGEGT. The ends lost 3 bases at V and 5 bases at J; junction bases unmatched: 15.

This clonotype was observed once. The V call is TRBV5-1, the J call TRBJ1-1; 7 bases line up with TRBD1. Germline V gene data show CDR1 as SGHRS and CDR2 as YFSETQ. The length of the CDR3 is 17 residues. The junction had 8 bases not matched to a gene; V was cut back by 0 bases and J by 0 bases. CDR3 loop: CASSLGASGTVNTEAFF. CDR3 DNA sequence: TGCGCCAGCAGCTTGGGGGCATCCGGGACAGTGAACACTGAAGCTTTCTTT.

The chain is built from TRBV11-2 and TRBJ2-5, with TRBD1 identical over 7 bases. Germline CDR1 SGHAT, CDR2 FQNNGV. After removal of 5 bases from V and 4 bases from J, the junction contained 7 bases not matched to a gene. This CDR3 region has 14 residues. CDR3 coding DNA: TGTGCCAGCAGCCCAGACAGGGTTGGAGAGACCCAGTACTTC. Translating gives CASSPDRVGETQYF.

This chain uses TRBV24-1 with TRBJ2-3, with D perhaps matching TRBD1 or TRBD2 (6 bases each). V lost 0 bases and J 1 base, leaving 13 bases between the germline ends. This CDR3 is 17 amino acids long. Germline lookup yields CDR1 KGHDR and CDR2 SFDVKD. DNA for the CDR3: TGTGCCACCAGTGATTTGCTGGGGGGCGAGGGCACAGATACGCAGTATTTT. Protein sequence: CATSDLLGGEGTDTQYF.

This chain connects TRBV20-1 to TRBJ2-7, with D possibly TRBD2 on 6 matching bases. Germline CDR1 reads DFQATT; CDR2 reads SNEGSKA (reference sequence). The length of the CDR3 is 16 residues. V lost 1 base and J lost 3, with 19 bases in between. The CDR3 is CSARGGVERAGYEQYV. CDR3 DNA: TGCAGTGCTAGAGGTGGAGTAGAGCGGGCCGGCTACGAGCAGTACGTC.

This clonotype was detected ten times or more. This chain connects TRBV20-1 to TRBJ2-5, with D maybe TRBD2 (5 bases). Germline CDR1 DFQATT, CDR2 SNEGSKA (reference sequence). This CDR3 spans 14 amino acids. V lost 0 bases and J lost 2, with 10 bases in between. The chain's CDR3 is CSARDTSGQETQYF. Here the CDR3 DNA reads TGCAGTGCTAGAGATACCAGCGGTCAAGAGACCCAGTACTTC.

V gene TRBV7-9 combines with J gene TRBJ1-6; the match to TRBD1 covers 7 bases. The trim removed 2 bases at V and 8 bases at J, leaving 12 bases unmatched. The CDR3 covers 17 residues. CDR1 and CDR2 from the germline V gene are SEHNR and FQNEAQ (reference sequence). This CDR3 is CASSLPQRQGWHSPLHF. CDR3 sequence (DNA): TGTGCCAGCAGCTTACCCCAACGACAGGGATGGCATTCACCCCTCCACTTT.

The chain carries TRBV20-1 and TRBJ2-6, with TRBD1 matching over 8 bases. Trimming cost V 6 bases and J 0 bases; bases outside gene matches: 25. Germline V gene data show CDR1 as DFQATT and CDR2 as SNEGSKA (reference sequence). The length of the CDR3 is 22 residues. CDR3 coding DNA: TGCAGTGCAAAGGGGGGTACAGGGGGACCGACACGGTATCACTCTGGGGCCAACGTCCTGACTTTC. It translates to CSAKGGTGGPTRYHSGANVLTF.

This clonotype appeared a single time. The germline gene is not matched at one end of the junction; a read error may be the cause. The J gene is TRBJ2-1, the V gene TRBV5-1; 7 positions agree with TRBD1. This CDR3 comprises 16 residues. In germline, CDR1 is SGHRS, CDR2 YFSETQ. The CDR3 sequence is CTSSLGDRGLYNEQFF. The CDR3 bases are TGCACCAGCAGCTTGGGGGACAGAGGGTTGTACAATGAGCAGTTCTTC. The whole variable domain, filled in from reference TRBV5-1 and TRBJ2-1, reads KAGVTQTPRYLIKTRGQQVTLSCSPISGHRSVSWYQQTPGQGLQFLFEYFSETQRNKGNFPGRFSGRQFSNSRSEMNVSTLELGDSALYLCTSSLGDRGLYNEQFFGPGTRLTVL.

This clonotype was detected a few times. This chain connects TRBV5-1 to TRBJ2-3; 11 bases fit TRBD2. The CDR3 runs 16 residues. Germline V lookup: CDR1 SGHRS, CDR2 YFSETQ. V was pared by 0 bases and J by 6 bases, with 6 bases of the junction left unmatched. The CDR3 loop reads CASSLVSSGGMDTQYF. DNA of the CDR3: TGCGCCAGCAGCTTGGTCTCTAGCGGGGGGATGGATACGCAGTATTTT.

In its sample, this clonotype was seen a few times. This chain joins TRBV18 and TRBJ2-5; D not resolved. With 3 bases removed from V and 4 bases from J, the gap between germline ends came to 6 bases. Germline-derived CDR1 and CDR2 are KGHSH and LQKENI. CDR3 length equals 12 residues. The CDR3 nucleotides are TGTGCCAGCTCACCTGGTCCAGAGACCCAGTACTTC. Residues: CASSPGPETQYF.

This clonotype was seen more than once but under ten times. The chain's CDR3 is CASSSDPGHQETQYF. The CDR3 bases are TGTGCCAGCAGCTCGGACCCGGGACACCAAGAGACCCAGTACTTC. The chain is built from TRBV7-2 and TRBJ2-5; tentatively, D is TRBD1 or TRBD2 (5 bases each). The V end was cut by 4 bases, the J end by 0 bases, with 12 bases between. Germline V gives CDR1 SGHTA, CDR2 FQGNSA. The CDR3 runs 15 residues.

The CDR3 is CSTRGVADGYTF. CDR3 in DNA: TGCAGCACAAGGGGGGTGGCGGATGGCTACACCTTC. The V gene is TRBV20-1, the J gene TRBJ1-2, with D possibly matching TRBD1 (6 bases). CDR1 DFQATT and CDR2 SNEGSKA come from the germline V gene (reference sequence). The CDR3 has 12 residues.

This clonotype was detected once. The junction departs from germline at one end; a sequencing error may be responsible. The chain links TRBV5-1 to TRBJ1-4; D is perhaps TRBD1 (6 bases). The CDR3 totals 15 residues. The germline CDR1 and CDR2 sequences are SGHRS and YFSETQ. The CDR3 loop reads CGSRPVGQSNEKLFF. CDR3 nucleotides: TGCGGCAGCAGGCCAGTAGGACAGTCGAATGAGAAACTGTTTTTT.